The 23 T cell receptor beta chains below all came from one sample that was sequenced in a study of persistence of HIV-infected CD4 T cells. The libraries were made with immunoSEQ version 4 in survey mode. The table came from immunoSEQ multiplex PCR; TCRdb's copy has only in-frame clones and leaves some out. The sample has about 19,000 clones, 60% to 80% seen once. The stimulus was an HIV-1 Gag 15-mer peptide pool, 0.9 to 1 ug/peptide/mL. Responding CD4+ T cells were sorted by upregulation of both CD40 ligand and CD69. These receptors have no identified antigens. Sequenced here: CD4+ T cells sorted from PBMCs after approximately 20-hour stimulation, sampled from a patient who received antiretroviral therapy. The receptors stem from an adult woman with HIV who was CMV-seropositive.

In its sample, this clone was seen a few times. CDR3 loop: CASSFRQANTDTQYF. The DNA of the CDR3 is TGTGCCAGCAGCTTCCGACAGGCAAACACAGATACGCAGTATTTT. The chain uses TRBV5-8 and TRBJ2-3, with a weak D call TRBD1 (6 bases). With 2 bases removed from V and 2 bases from J, the gap between germline ends came to 12 bases. This CDR3 contains 15 residues. Germline V lookup: CDR1 SGHTS, CDR2 YDEGEE.

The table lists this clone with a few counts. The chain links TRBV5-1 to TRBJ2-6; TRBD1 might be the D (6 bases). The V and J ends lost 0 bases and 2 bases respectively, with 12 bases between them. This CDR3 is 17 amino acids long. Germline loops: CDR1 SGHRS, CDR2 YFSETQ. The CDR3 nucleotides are TGCGCCAGCAGCTTGGCGACAGGACTCCCTGGGGCCAACGTCCTGACTTTC. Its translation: CASSLATGLPGANVLTF.

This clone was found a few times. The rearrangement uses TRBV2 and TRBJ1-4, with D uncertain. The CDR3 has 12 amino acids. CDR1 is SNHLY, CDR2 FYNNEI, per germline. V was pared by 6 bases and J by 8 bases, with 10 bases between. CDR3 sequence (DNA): TGTGCCAGCAGCCAAGGACTGGAAAAACTGTTTTTT. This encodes CASSQGLEKLFF.

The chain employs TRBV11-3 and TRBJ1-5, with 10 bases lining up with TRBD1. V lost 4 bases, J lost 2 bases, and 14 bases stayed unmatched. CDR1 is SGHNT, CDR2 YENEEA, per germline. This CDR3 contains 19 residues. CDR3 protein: CASSSHDRGLPPGNQPQHF. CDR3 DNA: TGTGCCAGCAGCTCTCACGACAGGGGGCTACCTCCCGGCAATCAGCCCCAGCATTTT. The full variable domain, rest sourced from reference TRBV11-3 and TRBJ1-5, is EAGVVQSPRYKIIEKKQPVAFWCNPISGHNTLYWYLQNLGQGPELLIRYENEEAVDDSQLPKDRFSAERLKGVDSTLKIQPAELGDSAVYLCASSSHDRGLPPGNQPQHFGDGTRLSIL.

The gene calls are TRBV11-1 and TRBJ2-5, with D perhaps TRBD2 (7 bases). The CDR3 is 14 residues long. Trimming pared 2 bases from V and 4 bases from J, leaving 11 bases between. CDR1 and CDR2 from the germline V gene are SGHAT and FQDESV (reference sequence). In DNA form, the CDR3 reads TGTGCCAGCAGCTTACCGGGGGGCTCAGAGACCCAGTACTTC. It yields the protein CASSLPGGSETQYF.

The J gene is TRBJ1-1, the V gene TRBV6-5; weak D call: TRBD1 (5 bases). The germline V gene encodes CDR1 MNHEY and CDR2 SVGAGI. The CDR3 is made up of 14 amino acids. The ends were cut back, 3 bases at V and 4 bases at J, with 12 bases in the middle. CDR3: CASSYMVQGTEAFF. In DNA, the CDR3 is TGTGCCAGCAGTTATATGGTCCAGGGCACTGAAGCTTTCTTT.

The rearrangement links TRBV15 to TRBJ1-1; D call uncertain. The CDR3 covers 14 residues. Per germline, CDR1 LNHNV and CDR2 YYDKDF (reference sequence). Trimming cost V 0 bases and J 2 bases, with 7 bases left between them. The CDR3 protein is CATSRDRFNTEAFF. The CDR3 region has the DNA TGTGCCACCAGCAGAGACAGATTTAACACTGAAGCTTTCTTT.

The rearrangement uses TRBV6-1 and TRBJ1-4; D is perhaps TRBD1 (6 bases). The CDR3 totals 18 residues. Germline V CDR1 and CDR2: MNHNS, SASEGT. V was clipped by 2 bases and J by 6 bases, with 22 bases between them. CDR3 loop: CASSEPNFPEQGDEKLFF. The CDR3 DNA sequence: TGTGCCAGCAGTGAACCCAACTTCCCGGAACAGGGCGATGAAAAACTGTTTTTT.

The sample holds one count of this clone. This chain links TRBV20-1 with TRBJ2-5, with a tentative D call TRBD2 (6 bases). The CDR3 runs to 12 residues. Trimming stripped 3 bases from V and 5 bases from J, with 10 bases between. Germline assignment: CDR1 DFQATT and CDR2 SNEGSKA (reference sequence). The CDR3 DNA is TGCAGTGCTAGTTACGGAGGGGAGACCCAGTACTTC. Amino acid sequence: CSASYGGETQYF.

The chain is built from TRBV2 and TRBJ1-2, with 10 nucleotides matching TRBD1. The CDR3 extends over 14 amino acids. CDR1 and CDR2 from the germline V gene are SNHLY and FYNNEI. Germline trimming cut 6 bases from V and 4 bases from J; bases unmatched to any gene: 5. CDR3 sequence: CASSRDRGGYGYTF. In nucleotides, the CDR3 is TGTGCCAGCAGCCGGGACAGGGGAGGCTATGGCTACACCTTC.

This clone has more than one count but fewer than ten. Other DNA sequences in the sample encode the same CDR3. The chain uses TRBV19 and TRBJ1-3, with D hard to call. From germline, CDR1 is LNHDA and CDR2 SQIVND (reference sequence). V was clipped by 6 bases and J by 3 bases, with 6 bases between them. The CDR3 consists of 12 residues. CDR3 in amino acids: CASSPDGNTIYF. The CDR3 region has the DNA TGTGCCAGTAGCCCCGATGGAAACACCATATATTTT.

The CDR3 here is CASSLESAHSPLHF. In DNA form, the CDR3 reads TGTGCCAGCAGCTTAGAGTCGGCCCATTCACCCCTCCACTTT. The chain is built from TRBV7-2 and TRBJ1-6; unclear D gene. Trimming shortened V by 1 base and J by 8 bases, and 9 bases separated the two germline ends. Per the germline V gene, CDR1 is SGHTA and CDR2 is FQGNSA. The CDR3 loop spans 14 amino acids.

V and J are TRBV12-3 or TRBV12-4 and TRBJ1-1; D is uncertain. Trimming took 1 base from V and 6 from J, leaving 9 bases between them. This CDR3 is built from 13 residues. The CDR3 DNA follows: TGTGCCAGCAGTTTAGTCTCGGTGTCTGAAGCTTTCTTT. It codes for CASSLVSVSEAFF.

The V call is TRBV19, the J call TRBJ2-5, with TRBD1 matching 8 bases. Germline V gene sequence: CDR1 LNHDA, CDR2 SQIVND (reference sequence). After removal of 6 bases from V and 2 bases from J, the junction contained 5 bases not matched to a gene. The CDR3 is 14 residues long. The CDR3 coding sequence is TGTGCCAGTAGGCTCACAGGGGGTCAAGAGACCCAGTACTTC. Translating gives CASRLTGGQETQYF.

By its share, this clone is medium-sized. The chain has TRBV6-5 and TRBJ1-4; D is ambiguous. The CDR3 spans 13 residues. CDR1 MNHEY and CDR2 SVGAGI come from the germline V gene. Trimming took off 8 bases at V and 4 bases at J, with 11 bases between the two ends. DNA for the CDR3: TGTGCCAGCTCCAGAGCGATTAATGAAAAACTGTTTTTT. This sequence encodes CASSRAINEKLFF.

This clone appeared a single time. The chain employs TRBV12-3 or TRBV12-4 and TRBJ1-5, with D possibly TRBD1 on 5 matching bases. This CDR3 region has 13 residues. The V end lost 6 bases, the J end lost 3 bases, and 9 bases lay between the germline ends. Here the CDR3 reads CASSGTVNQPQHF. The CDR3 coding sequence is TGTGCCAGCAGCGGGACGGTCAATCAGCCCCAGCATTTT.

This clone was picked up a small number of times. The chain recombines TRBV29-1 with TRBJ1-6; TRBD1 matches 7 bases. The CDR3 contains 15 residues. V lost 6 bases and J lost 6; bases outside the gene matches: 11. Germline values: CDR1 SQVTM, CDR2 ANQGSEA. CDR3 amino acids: CSVGDSANPNSPLHF. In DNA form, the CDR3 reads TGCAGCGTGGGGGACAGTGCTAATCCTAATTCACCCCTCCACTTT.

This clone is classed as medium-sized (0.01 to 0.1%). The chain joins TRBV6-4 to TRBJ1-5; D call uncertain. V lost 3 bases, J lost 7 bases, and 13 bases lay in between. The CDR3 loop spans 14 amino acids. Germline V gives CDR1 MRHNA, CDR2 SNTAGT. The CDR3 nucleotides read TGTGCCAGCAGTGAACAAGGGTTCGGACAGCCCCAGCATTTT. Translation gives CASSEQGFGQPQHF.

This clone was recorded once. The CDR3 nucleotides are TGTGCCAGCAGCGTCCCACTAGCGGGAAAACACCAAGAGACCCAGTACTTC. This sequence encodes CASSVPLAGKHQETQYF. The chain recombines TRBV7-8 with TRBJ2-5, with TRBD2 matching 10 bases. The CDR3 is made up of 17 amino acids. The junction had 9 bases not matched to a gene; V was cut back by 5 bases and J by 0 bases. CDR1 and CDR2 (germline): SGHVS, FQNEAQ.

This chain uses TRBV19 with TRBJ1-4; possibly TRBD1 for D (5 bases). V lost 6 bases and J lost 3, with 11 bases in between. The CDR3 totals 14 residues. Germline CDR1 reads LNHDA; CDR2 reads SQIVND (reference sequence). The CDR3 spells CASSVGTANEKLFF. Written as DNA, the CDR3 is TGTGCCAGTAGCGTCGGGACGGCTAATGAAAAACTGTTTTTT.

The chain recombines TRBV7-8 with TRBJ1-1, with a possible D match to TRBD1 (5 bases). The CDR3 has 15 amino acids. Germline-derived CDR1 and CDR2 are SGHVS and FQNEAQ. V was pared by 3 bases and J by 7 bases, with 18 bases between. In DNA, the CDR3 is TGTGCCAGCAGCTTTCGCGATCGGGGGAATTTTGAAGCTTTCTTT. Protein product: CASSFRDRGNFEAFF.

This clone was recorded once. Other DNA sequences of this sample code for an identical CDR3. CDR3 DNA sequence: TGTGCCAGCAGCCTGGGGGGCCTCTCCTACGAGCAGTACTTC. Its translation: CASSLGGLSYEQYF. This chain joins TRBV7-9 and TRBJ2-7; the D call may be TRBD1 or TRBD2 (6 bases each). CDR1 and CDR2 from the germline V gene are SEHNR and FQNEAQ (reference sequence). This CDR3 has 14 residues. The V end was cut by 5 bases, the J end by 0 bases, with 11 bases between. The complete variable domain, with remaining parts taken from reference TRBV7-9 and TRBJ2-7, reads DTGVSQNPRHKITKRGQNVTFRCDPISEHNRLYWYRQTLGQGPEFLTYFQNEAQLEKSRLLSDRFSAERPKGSFSTLEIQRTEQGDSAMYLCASSLGGLSYEQYFGPGTRLTVT.

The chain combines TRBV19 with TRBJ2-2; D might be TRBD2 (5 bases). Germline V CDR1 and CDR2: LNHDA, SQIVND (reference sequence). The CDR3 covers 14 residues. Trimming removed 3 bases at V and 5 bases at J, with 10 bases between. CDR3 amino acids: CASSILAATGELFF. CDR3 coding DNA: TGTGCCAGTAGTATCCTAGCTGCGACCGGGGAGCTGTTTTTT.